A single sample gave rise to the 20 T cell receptor beta chains below, sequenced in a study of T cells in Graves' hyperthyroidism and ophthalmopathy. RNA transcripts gave rise to amplified TCR beta CDR3 regions. In the first-round RT-PCR of the TCR CDR3, the HTBI primer set was used. TCRdb reprocessed the multiplex PCR reads with MiXCR, giving one entry per CDR3 protein. This table holds approximately 560,000 distinct CDR3 sequences, approximately 14% found once. Input material: blood. These receptors all come from a woman in her thirties with Graves' hyperthyroidism.

The table lists this clonotype with a few counts. The chain carries TRBV7-9 and TRBJ1-4; possible D gene TRBD1, 5 bases. Trimming pared 5 bases from V and 7 bases from J, leaving 29 bases between. CDR1 SEHNR and CDR2 FQNEAQ come from the germline V gene (reference sequence). This CDR3 contains 19 residues. The CDR3 loop is CASSAQGYGGLLYGEKLFF. The CDR3 nucleotides are TGTGCCAGCAGCGCGCAGGGCTACGGGGGGTTATTATACGGTGAAAAACTGTTTTTT.

This clonotype has ten or more counts. The V gene is TRBV7-9, the J gene TRBJ2-7; 8 bases match TRBD2. V lost 2 bases, J lost 2 bases, and 8 bases stayed unmatched. CDR3 length: 16 residues. From germline, CDR1 is SEHNR and CDR2 FQNEAQ (reference sequence). This CDR3 reads CASSLLETGGPYEQYF. The CDR3 nucleotides are TGTGCCAGCAGCTTACTCGAAACGGGAGGGCCCTACGAGCAGTACTTC.

The rearrangement uses TRBV7-9 and TRBJ2-1; 11 bases are shared with TRBD2. Germline values: CDR1 SEHNR, CDR2 FQNEAQ (reference sequence). The length of the CDR3 is 17 residues. The ends lost 5 bases at V and 8 bases at J; junction bases unmatched: 14. CDR3 sequence: CASSPYYASGRIDEQFF. The CDR3 DNA is TGTGCCAGCAGCCCCTACTATGCTAGCGGGAGGATCGATGAGCAGTTCTTC.

This clonotype was recorded at least ten times. The chain links TRBV20-1 to TRBJ1-6; 8 nucleotides line up with TRBD1. Germline V gene lookup returns CDR1 DFQATT and CDR2 SNEGSKA (reference sequence). With 0 bases clipped from V and 9 bases from J, the junction kept 10 bases outside the gene matches. The CDR3 loop spans 16 amino acids. CDR3 amino acids: CSARDPTGVDGSPLHF. In DNA form, the CDR3 reads TGCAGTGCTAGAGACCCGACAGGGGTAGATGGTTCACCCCTCCACTTT.

To note about this clonotype: Just one base apart from a much larger clone, this may be a read error. V gene TRBV28 combines with J gene TRBJ1-1; D possibly corresponds to TRBD1 (5 bases). The CDR3 loop spans 17 amino acids. Trimming shortened V by 7 bases and J by 0 bases, and 21 bases separated the two germline ends. From germline, CDR1 is MDHEN and CDR2 SYDVKM. The CDR3: CASTPPGGSIMNTEAFF. CDR3 bases: TGTGCCAGCACTCCACCGGGGGGGTCTATAATGAACACTGAAGCTTTCTTT.

This clonotype was counted many times. The rearrangement joins TRBV20-1 to TRBJ2-7, with 8 bases aligning to TRBD1. After removal of 5 bases from V and 3 bases from J, the junction contained 3 bases not matched to a gene. The CDR3 is made up of 12 amino acids. Germline CDR1 reads DFQATT; CDR2 reads SNEGSKA (reference sequence). The CDR3 protein is CSAQDRGYEQYF. The DNA of the CDR3 is TGCAGTGCTCAAGACAGGGGCTACGAGCAGTACTTC.

The V and J genes are TRBV7-2 and TRBJ2-7; D is uncertain. The CDR3 is 15 residues long. Trimming took off 5 bases at V and 5 bases at J, with 19 bases between the two ends. Germline V CDR1 and CDR2: SGHTA, FQGNSA. The CDR3 sequence is CASSLGPPVGHEQYF. DNA of the CDR3: TGTGCCAGCAGCCTTGGACCCCCAGTTGGCCACGAGCAGTACTTC.

This clonotype was seen at least ten times. This chain joins TRBV5-5 and TRBJ1-4; no firm D call. Trimming cost V 0 bases and J 3 bases, with 15 bases left between them. The CDR3 extends over 17 amino acids. Germline V gene data show CDR1 as SGHKS and CDR2 as YYEKEE (reference sequence). In nucleotides, the CDR3 is TGTGCCAGCAGCTTGGTACCTTCCTTTCCTGCTAATGAAAAACTGTTTTTT. It is translated as CASSLVPSFPANEKLFF.

There are many counts of this clonotype. The rearrangement links TRBV20-1 to TRBJ1-2; TRBD1 matches at 9 bases. This CDR3 spans 18 amino acids. Trimming took 3 bases from V and 0 from J; bases not matched to a gene: 14. The germline V gene encodes CDR1 DFQATT and CDR2 SNEGSKA (reference sequence). This chain's CDR3 is CSASWDRATSEPNYGYTF. The DNA for the CDR3 is TGCAGTGCTAGTTGGGACAGGGCTACGTCTGAGCCTAACTATGGCTACACCTTC.

The gene calls are TRBV5-1 and TRBJ2-2; D ambiguous. CDR3 size: 16 residues. The germline V and J ends were trimmed by 4 bases and 6 bases, with 19 bases remaining between them. Per germline, CDR1 SGHRS and CDR2 YFSETQ. This CDR3 reads CASSPEHQLSPGELFF. The CDR3 nucleotides are TGCGCCAGCAGCCCAGAACATCAACTGTCGCCCGGGGAGCTGTTTTTT.

The chain joins TRBV19 to TRBJ1-1; 8 bases are shared with TRBD1. Trimming cost V 9 bases and J 6 bases; bases outside gene matches: 9. The CDR3 contains 13 residues. Looked up from germline, CDR1 is LNHDA and CDR2 is SQIVND (reference sequence). CDR3 DNA: TGTGCCAGCTCGACAGGGGACGTGGCTGAAGCTTTCTTT. Its translation is CASSTGDVAEAFF.

On this clonotype: A single base separates this from a much larger clone, so it may be a read error. Given the absence of the conserved phenylalanine or tryptophan at the CDR3 end, a read error is likely. The J gene is TRBJ2-7, the V gene TRBV7-9; 9 bases align to TRBD1. V was clipped by 5 bases and J by 1 base; unmatched bases: 6. The CDR3 is 15 residues long. Germline assignment: CDR1 SEHNR and CDR2 FQNEAQ (reference sequence). The chain's CDR3 is CASSPRDRDSYEQYS. The CDR3 nucleotides are TGTGCCAGCAGCCCCCGGGACAGGGATTCCTACGAGCAGTACTCC.

This clonotype was picked up many times. This chain uses TRBV5-6 with TRBJ1-2; tentatively, D is TRBD1 (5 bases). Germline CDR1 and CDR2: SGHDT and YYEEEE. The V end was cut by 3 bases, the J end by 2 bases, with 17 bases between. CDR3 length: 16 amino acids. Here the CDR3 DNA reads TGTGCCAGCAGCTGGATGCAGGGACTCAGCAACTATGGCTACACCTTC. Translating it yields CASSWMQGLSNYGYTF. Using reference TRBV5-6 and TRBJ1-2 for the parts outside the CDR3, the full variable domain is DAGVTQSPTHLIKTRGQQVTLRCSPKSGHDTVSWYQQALGQGPQFIFQYYEEEERQRGNFPDRFSGHQFPNYSSELNVNALLLGDSALYLCASSWMQGLSNYGYTFGSGTRLTVV.

This clonotype was recorded many times. The V call is TRBV7-3, the J call TRBJ2-7; 7 positions agree with TRBD1. CDR1 is SGHTA and CDR2 is FQGTGA in the germline V gene. J lost 5 bases, V lost 5 bases, and 15 bases had no gene match. The CDR3 is 16 residues long. This chain's CDR3 is CASSPRTGGYVDEQYF. The DNA of the CDR3 is TGTGCCAGCAGCCCTCGGACAGGTGGATACGTCGACGAGCAGTACTTC. Supplemented by reference TRBV7-3 and TRBJ2-7, the full variable domain reads GAGVSQTPSNKVTEKGKYVELRCDPISGHTALYWYRQSLGQGPEFLIYFQGTGAADDSGLPNDRFFAVRPEGSVSTLKIQRTERGDSAVYLCASSPRTGGYVDEQYFGPGTRLTVT.

The gene calls are TRBV20-1 and TRBJ2-7; weak D call: TRBD2 (6 bases). Germline-derived CDR1 and CDR2 are DFQATT and SNEGSKA (reference sequence). The CDR3 has 12 amino acids. Trimming stripped 6 bases from V and 5 bases from J, with 14 bases between. The CDR3 spells CSAEWGVNEQYF. For the CDR3, the DNA is TGCAGTGCCGAATGGGGGGTCAACGAGCAGTACTTC.

This clonotype was seen ten or more times. The rearrangement uses TRBV3-1 and TRBJ2-5; TRBD2 matches 12 bases. This CDR3 is built from 14 residues. J gave up 4 bases and V 11 bases, and 8 bases lay outside the gene matches. CDR1 and CDR2 from the germline V gene are LGHDT and YNNKEL (reference sequence). DNA of the CDR3: TGTGCCGTTGGACGGGGACTAGCGGGAGAGACCCAGTACTTC. Translating gives CAVGRGLAGETQYF.

The CDR3 reads CASSMGDRDRNTGELFF. The CDR3 bases are TGTGCCAGCAGCATGGGGGATAGGGACAGAAACACCGGGGAGCTGTTTTTT. J is TRBJ2-2 and V is TRBV5-5; 7 bases map to TRBD1. V trimming: 4 bases; J trimming: 2 bases; junction bases outside the gene matches: 11. CDR1 is SGHKS, CDR2 YYEKEE, per germline (reference sequence). CDR3 length: 17 amino acids. The complete variable domain, with remaining parts taken from reference TRBV5-5 and TRBJ2-2, reads DAGVTQSPTHLIKTRGQQVTLRCSPISGHKSVSWYQQVLGQGPQFIFQYYEKEERGRGNFPDRFSARQFPNYSSELNVNALLLGDSALYLCASSMGDRDRNTGELFFGEGSRLTVL.

The CDR3 DNA reads TGTGCCAGCAGCGGGGGGGGGACTAGCGGTACAGATACGCAGTATTTT. Translating gives CASSGGGTSGTDTQYF. V and J are TRBV11-2 and TRBJ2-3, with TRBD2 identical over 11 bases. The trim removed 5 bases at V and 3 bases at J, leaving 7 bases unmatched. Germline assignment: CDR1 SGHAT and CDR2 FQNNGV. The CDR3 has 16 amino acids.

This clonotype has at least ten counts. The rearrangement joins TRBV12-3 or TRBV12-4 to TRBJ1-2, with D maybe TRBD1 (6 bases). The CDR3 is 15 residues long. V was trimmed by 1 base and J by 4 bases, leaving 13 bases between them. CDR3 bases: TGTGCCAGCAGTTTAGTACAGGGTGGCGGCTATGGCTACACCTTC. Protein product: CASSLVQGGGYGYTF.

The table lists this clonotype with many counts. The rearrangement links TRBV29-1 to TRBJ2-1, with D unclear. Trimming removed 0 bases from V and 8 bases from J, with 11 bases in between. The germline V gene has CDR1 SQVTM and CDR2 ANQGSEA. The CDR3 has 13 amino acids. The CDR3 spells CSVEDGVADEQFF. The CDR3 region has the DNA TGCAGCGTTGAAGATGGGGTAGCCGATGAGCAGTTCTTC.